In its sample, the clone carrying this T cell receptor beta chain was seen many times. This record belongs to a study of CD8+CD57+ T cells in acquired aplastic anemia. This CDR3 is 13 amino acids long. V shed 7 bases and J shed 4 bases, with 14 bases lying between them. TCR beta VDJ combinations and CDR3 sequences were profiled from genomic DNA. TCRdb re-called the reads through MiXCR, storing one row per CDR3 protein. The profile covers roughly 150,000 distinct CDR3 sequences, with approximately 40% appearing a single time and around 0.96% taken by the ten largest. The chain uses TRBV12-3 or TRBV12-4 and TRBJ2-7; the D is unclear. Input material: sorted CD4+, CD8+, or CD8+CD57+ T cells (not recorded which) from PBMCs. The TCR originated in a human donor in good health. The CDR3 here is CASTPLFGYEQYF. For the CDR3, the DNA is TGTGCCAGCACCCCTTTGTTCGGATACGAGCAGTACTTC.